This T cell receptor beta chain was obtained from a study of tissue T cells after allogeneic stem cell transplantation (dated by TCRdb to between 2021 and 2022). Background for the entire study: The study profiled TCR beta repertoires across many tissues from research autopsies of patients with and without GVHD, plus mouse models of GVHD. The human part of the study was a prospective observational study with no blinding and no randomization.

This clone appeared a single time. This receptor's antigen is unknown. An end of the junction differs from the germline gene, which may be a read error. Gene designations and germline sequences in this entry are those of the mouse. The observed sequence ends 1 residue before the CDR3 terminus, with the missing tail filled in from the germline J gene. The sample's time point label, in plain terms: mouse harvest day 14 after allogeneic transplant. Mouse grafts combined 10^7 T-cell-depleted bone marrow cells with 10^6 splenic CD5+ T cells, given via tail vein injection. Mouse GVHD was modeled in a major MHC-mismatch B6 (H2b) into BALB/c (H2d) model, with tissues profiled at day 7 or 14. On day 7 or 14 post-transplant, mouse tissues and retro-orbital blood were harvested with separate sterile tools for each animal, and livers were flushed beforehand. Before genomic DNA was isolated with the DNeasy Blood & Tissue Kit, mouse tissues were minced with razor blades in buffered saline.

The germline V gene gives CDR1 as NNHDY and CDR2 as SYVADS. The CDR3 runs 16 amino acids, cysteine and phenylalanine included. Only the CDR3 bases that were read are kept: 45 of them, in frame from base 1. Study-level results and caveats: Blood and spleen T cells captured only a limited portion of the TCR repertoire detected in tissues, in both patients and mice. Within patients, how anatomically similar tissues were was a major factor shaping TCR repertoire composition, regardless of disease or transplant status. Only a few T cell clones appeared in more than one patient, yet motif-based clustering showed tissue-specific repertoire signatures that were shared between patients. Sampling depth was acknowledged as a limitation, and the patient cohort was both small and clinically heterogeneous. The study did not determine which tissue TCRs were alloreactive or antigen-specific, and some clones might have been persisting host cells.

Library construction relied on the immunoSEQ multiplex PCR assay. TCRbeta CDR3 sequencing was performed at survey depth by Adaptive Biotechnologies, and CDR3 sequences, V/J genes, productive frequency and template counts were reported. Amplification of TCR beta CDR3 regions was performed from genomic DNA rather than from RNA. As for the authors' bioinformatics: Jensen-Shannon divergence served to quantify pairwise repertoire overlap between tissues, with 0 meaning identical and 1 meaning complete divergence. Tissues were clustered by single-linkage agglomerative hierarchical clustering of pairwise JSD values, and the clustering results were displayed as dendrograms. GLIPH2 was applied to all patient samples using simulation_depth 1000, kmer_min_depth 3, and cdr3_length_cutoff 8, and only groups with more than two unique CDR3s were retained. In a standardized tissue-overlap score, Jaccard GLIPH-group overlap across patients was extrapolated to a standard repertoire size of 1000 clones. Linear mixed-effect models, with tissue as a fixed effect and individual as a random effect, were used to test how diversity related to clinical or experimental variables. TCRdb stores this immuneACCESS table with in-frame sequences only. Part of the clones is absent; in the studies checked, under half of the shortfall reflects unresolved V genes, and no reason is known for the rest. V and J calls and clone size are given by that table; D and trimming were obtained from the DNA. The sample profile shows around 3,900 clones; roughly half of them were found once. The leading ten clones occupy about 40% of the sample.

The TCR was taken from a female BALB/c mouse given C57BL/6 T cells with graft-versus-host disease after an allogeneic hematopoietic cell transplant. Specimen: lymph node tissue. The chain couples TRBV13-3 to TRBJ2-2; a weak D assignment points to TRBD1 (6 bases agree). The CDR3 region reads CASSDARGENTGQLYF. The DNA read from the CDR3 is TGCGCCAGCAGTGATGCCAGGGGAGAAAACACCGGGCAGCTCTAC.